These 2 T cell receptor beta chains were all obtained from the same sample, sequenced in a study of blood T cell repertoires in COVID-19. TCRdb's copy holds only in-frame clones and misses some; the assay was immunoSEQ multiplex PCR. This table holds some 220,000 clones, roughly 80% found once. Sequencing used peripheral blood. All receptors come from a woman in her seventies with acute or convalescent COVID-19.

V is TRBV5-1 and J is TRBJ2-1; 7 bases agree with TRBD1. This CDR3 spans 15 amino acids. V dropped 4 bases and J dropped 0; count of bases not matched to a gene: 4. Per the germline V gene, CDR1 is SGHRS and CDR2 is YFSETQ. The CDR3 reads CASSLTGDSYNEQFF. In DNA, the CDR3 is TGCGCCAGCAGCCTTACAGGGGACTCCTACAATGAGCAGTTCTTC.

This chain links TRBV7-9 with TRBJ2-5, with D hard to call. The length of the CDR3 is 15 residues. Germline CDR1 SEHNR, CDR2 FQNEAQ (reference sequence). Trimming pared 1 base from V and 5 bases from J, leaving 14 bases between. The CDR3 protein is CASSLDDLGLETQYF. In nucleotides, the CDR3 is TGTGCCAGCAGCTTAGACGACCTAGGTCTGGAGACCCAGTACTTC.